Below, 23 T cell receptor beta chains from the same sample are listed, as sequenced in a study of T cell responses to AZD1222 COVID-19 vaccine. Repertoires were generated with immunoSEQ multiplex PCR, while TCRdb's copy carries only in-frame clones and drops some. This sample has roughly 150,000 clones, with approximately 90% found just once. Sample: peripheral blood, taken on day 0 of AZD1222 vaccination. The receptors were sampled from an adult in good health.

This clone is termed medium-sized. The chain carries TRBV6-2 or TRBV6-3 and TRBJ2-3; D not certain. Trimming shortened V by 2 bases and J by 0 bases, and 3 bases separated the two germline ends. Germline lookup yields CDR1 MNHEY and CDR2 SVGEGT. CDR3 length equals 13 residues. Here the CDR3 reads CASSYDSTDTQYF. CDR3 DNA: TGTGCCAGCAGTTACGACAGCACAGATACGCAGTATTTT.

This chain uses TRBV19 with TRBJ2-7, with D possibly matching TRBD1 (5 bases). CDR1 and CDR2 (germline): LNHDA, SQIVND (reference sequence). V was pared by 3 bases and J by 1 base, with 10 bases between. This CDR3 spans 14 amino acids. DNA for the CDR3: TGTGCCAGTAGTATGACAGTTGGATCCTACGAGCAGTACTTC. Amino acids: CASSMTVGSYEQYF.

V is TRBV15 and J is TRBJ2-7, with 7 bases matching TRBD2. CDR1 is LNHNV, CDR2 YYDKDF, per germline (reference sequence). The CDR3 contains 14 residues. V lost 8 bases to trimming and J lost 0 bases; unmatched junction nucleotides: 7. CDR3 DNA sequence: TGTGCCACCGGCCTGGGAGGGAGCTCCTACGAGCAGTACTTC. This gives the protein CATGLGGSSYEQYF.

This clone has a single count. The rearrangement links TRBV28 to TRBJ2-1; TRBD1 matches 10 bases. The CDR3 has 15 amino acids. Germline V gene data show CDR1 as MDHEN and CDR2 as SYDVKM. The V and J ends lost 0 bases and 5 bases, in that order; junction bases with no gene match: 1. As DNA, the CDR3 is TGTGCCAGCAGTTTATGGACAGGGGGCCACAATGAGCAGTTCTTC. This encodes CASSLWTGGHNEQFF.

The genes are TRBV19 and TRBJ1-5; 9 bases align to TRBD1. Germline V lookup: CDR1 LNHDA, CDR2 SQIVND (reference sequence). V shed 5 bases and J 5 bases; nucleotides not matched to a gene: 10. This CDR3 region has 16 residues. The CDR3 sequence: CASSSPGTGRHQPQHF. CDR3 coding DNA: TGTGCCAGTAGTTCTCCCGGGACAGGGCGCCATCAGCCCCAGCATTTT. Drawing the rest from reference TRBV19 and TRBJ1-5, the complete variable domain is DGGITQSPKYLFRKEGQNVTLSCEQNLNHDAMYWYRQDPGQGLRLIYYSQIVNDFQKGDIAEGYSVSREKKESFPLTVTSAQKNPTAFYLCASSSPGTGRHQPQHFGDGTRLSIL.

This chain connects TRBV11-1 to TRBJ2-7, with D perhaps TRBD2 (6 bases). V lost 5 bases, J lost 1 base, and 12 bases lay in between. Germline values: CDR1 SGHAT, CDR2 FQDESV (reference sequence). The CDR3 extends over 14 amino acids. Here the CDR3 reads CASSKVAVSYEQYF. In DNA, the CDR3 is TGTGCCAGCAGCAAGGTAGCGGTATCCTACGAGCAGTACTTC.

The chain employs TRBV5-1 and TRBJ1-4; D unclear. This CDR3 region has 14 residues. Germline CDR1 is SGHRS and CDR2 is YFSETQ. V was cut by 2 bases and J by 5 bases, with 10 bases left in between. The CDR3 is CASSLAGLNEKLFF. Written as DNA, the CDR3 is TGCGCCAGCAGCTTAGCCGGGTTGAATGAAAAACTGTTTTTT.

The chain employs TRBV11-2 and TRBJ1-1; D gene uncertain. The V and J ends lost 5 bases and 0 bases respectively, with 22 bases between them. From germline, CDR1 is SGHAT and CDR2 FQNNGV. The CDR3 sequence is 18 residues long. The CDR3 DNA reads as TGTGCCAGCAGCACTCCCCTCATAGGGTGGTCCATGAACACTGAAGCTTTCTTT. It translates to CASSTPLIGWSMNTEAFF.

In DNA, the CDR3 is TGTGCCAGCAGTATGACTAGCGGGAGCCCAACAGATACGCAGTATTTT. As protein: CASSMTSGSPTDTQYF. This chain connects TRBV6-2 or TRBV6-3 to TRBJ2-3; 12 nucleotides agree with TRBD2. CDR3 length equals 16 residues. Germline CDR1 and CDR2: MNHEY and SVGEGT. V lost 5 bases to trimming and J lost 3 bases; unmatched junction nucleotides: 6.

The chain has TRBV6-5 and TRBJ2-7, with D possibly being TRBD2 (5 bases). Germline values: CDR1 MNHEY, CDR2 SVGAGI. This CDR3 comprises 14 residues. Trimming cost V 6 bases and J 2 bases, with 14 bases left between them. The CDR3 region is CASRLIALTYEQYF. CDR3 DNA: TGTGCCAGCAGATTAATAGCGCTTACCTACGAGCAGTACTTC.

V gene TRBV27 combines with J gene TRBJ2-6; the D is unclear. The V gene lost 5 bases and the J gene lost 3 bases, with 8 bases spanning the gap. The CDR3 has 14 residues. Germline V gene sequence: CDR1 MNHEY, CDR2 SMNVEV (reference sequence). CDR3 sequence reads: CASSGRFGANVLTF. The CDR3, as DNA: TGTGCCAGCAGTGGTCGGTTTGGGGCCAACGTCCTGACTTTC.

The chain joins TRBV7-9 to TRBJ2-5, with 9 nucleotides matching TRBD2. CDR1 and CDR2 from the germline V gene are SEHNR and FQNEAQ (reference sequence). This CDR3 is built from 15 residues. V lost 5 bases and J lost 0; bases outside the gene matches: 4. CDR3 amino acids: CASSHSGRYQETQYF. CDR3 in DNA: TGTGCCAGCAGCCACAGCGGGAGGTACCAAGAGACCCAGTACTTC.

The chain carries TRBV7-9 and TRBJ1-2; no reliable D call. Germline V gene lookup returns CDR1 SEHNR and CDR2 FQNEAQ (reference sequence). V was clipped by 1 base and J by 8 bases, with 8 bases between them. This CDR3 region has 12 residues. This CDR3 reads CASSLDFVGYTF. As DNA, the CDR3 is TGTGCCAGCAGCTTAGACTTCGTCGGCTACACCTTC. Supplemented by reference TRBV7-9 and TRBJ1-2, the full variable domain reads DTGVSQNPRHKITKRGQNVTFRCDPISEHNRLYWYRQTLGQGPEFLTYFQNEAQLEKSRLLSDRFSAERPKGSFSTLEIQRTEQGDSAMYLCASSLDFVGYTFGSGTRLTVV.

V usage is TRBV6-2 or TRBV6-3 and J usage is TRBJ2-7; 10 positions match TRBD1. From germline, CDR1 is MNHEY and CDR2 SVGEGT. V lost 6 bases, J lost 6 bases, and 14 bases stayed unmatched. The CDR3 spans 16 residues. The CDR3 reads CASSTDRGRLGGEQYF. The CDR3 DNA reads TGTGCCAGCAGCACAGACAGGGGGCGTCTGGGCGGCGAGCAGTACTTC.

The rearrangement links TRBV19 to TRBJ2-7, with D perhaps TRBD1 or TRBD2 (5 bases each). V lost 4 bases and J lost 2, with 9 bases in between. The length of the CDR3 is 13 residues. Germline-derived CDR1 and CDR2 are LNHDA and SQIVND (reference sequence). The CDR3 DNA sequence: TGTGCCAGTAGTAGGGACGGAGCCTACGAGCAGTACTTC. This gives the protein CASSRDGAYEQYF.

V is TRBV7-3 and J is TRBJ2-2; 7 bases agree with TRBD2. Per the germline V gene, CDR1 is SGHTA and CDR2 is FQGTGA. V was clipped by 1 base and J by 2 bases; unmatched bases: 4. The CDR3 is 16 residues long. CDR3 loop: CASSLNAGVNTGELFF. The DNA for the CDR3 is TGTGCCAGCAGCTTAAATGCGGGAGTCAACACCGGGGAGCTGTTTTTT.

The V gene is TRBV4-1, the J gene TRBJ2-3; tentatively, D is TRBD2 (5 bases). V was pared by 0 bases and J by 0 bases, with 10 bases between. This CDR3 spans 16 amino acids. Germline values: CDR1 MGHRA, CDR2 YSYEKL. The CDR3 DNA follows: TGCGCCAGCAGCCAAGATCCGCGCGGGAGCACAGATACGCAGTATTTT. Translation: CASSQDPRGSTDTQYF.

The chain recombines TRBV27 with TRBJ2-1; 10 nucleotides agree with TRBD2. CDR1 is MNHEY and CDR2 is SMNVEV in the germline V gene (reference sequence). Trimming removed 4 bases from V and 8 bases from J; junction bases left unmatched: 14. The CDR3 loop spans 17 amino acids. The CDR3 nucleotides are TGTGCCAGCAGTTCCTCCCTAGCGGGAGCATCGGTTTATGAGCAGTTCTTC. Its translation is CASSSSLAGASVYEQFF.

The chain combines TRBV19 with TRBJ2-2; 7 positions agree with TRBD2. The CDR3 is 14 residues long. Trimming cost V 6 bases and J 4 bases; bases outside gene matches: 5. Germline V lookup: CDR1 LNHDA, CDR2 SQIVND (reference sequence). The CDR3 coding sequence is TGTGCCAGTAGGAACGGGAGGTCCACCGGGGAGCTGTTTTTT. Translated: CASRNGRSTGELFF. The whole variable domain, remainder taken from reference TRBV19 and TRBJ2-2, is DGGITQSPKYLFRKEGQNVTLSCEQNLNHDAMYWYRQDPGQGLRLIYYSQIVNDFQKGDIAEGYSVSREKKESFPLTVTSAQKNPTAFYLCASRNGRSTGELFFGEGSRLTVL.

This rearrangement joins TRBV7-9 to TRBJ2-7; TRBD1 is a possible D gene (5 bases). The CDR3 contains 13 residues. The ends were cut back, 5 bases at V and 4 bases at J, with 12 bases in the middle. Germline-derived CDR1 and CDR2 are SEHNR and FQNEAQ (reference sequence). CDR3 sequence reads: CASSHQQAYEQYF. CDR3 in DNA: TGTGCCAGCAGCCACCAACAGGCTTACGAGCAGTACTTC.

The V gene is TRBV11-2, the J gene TRBJ2-7, with TRBD1 identical over 10 bases. V shed 6 bases, J shed 0 bases, and the junction held 8 bases outside the gene matches. CDR3 length: 16 residues. Germline values: CDR1 SGHAT, CDR2 FQNNGV. The CDR3 reads CASRSIWDRGSYEQYF. CDR3 bases: TGTGCCAGCAGATCTATATGGGACAGGGGCTCCTACGAGCAGTACTTC.

This chain connects TRBV7-6 to TRBJ1-3; D remains ambiguous. Between the trimmed V and J ends, which lost 1 base and 3 bases, there was a span of 10 bases. The germline CDR1 and CDR2 sequences are SGHVS and FNYEAQ. This CDR3 comprises 15 residues. The CDR3 spells CASSLDWGGGNTIYF. In DNA, the CDR3 is TGTGCCAGCAGCTTAGATTGGGGTGGTGGAAACACCATATATTTT. Variable domain in full (rest from reference TRBV7-6 and TRBJ1-3): GAGVSQSPRYKVTKRGQDVALRCDPISGHVSLYWYRQALGQGPEFLTYFNYEAQQDKSGLPNDRFSAERPEGSISTLTIQRTEQRDSAMYRCASSLDWGGGNTIYFGEGSWLTVV.

V usage is TRBV19 and J usage is TRBJ1-5, with D uncertain. This CDR3 region has 19 residues. V was clipped by 7 bases and J by 4 bases, with 29 bases between them. Per the germline V gene, CDR1 is LNHDA and CDR2 is SQIVND (reference sequence). The CDR3 sequence is CASTNKGPLTPERNQPQHF. In DNA form, the CDR3 reads TGTGCCAGTACCAATAAGGGCCCCCTAACTCCTGAACGGAATCAGCCCCAGCATTTT.